Below are 23 T cell receptor beta chains sequenced from a single sample in a study of CD8+CD57+ T cells in acquired aplastic anemia (dated by TCRdb to the late 2010s). Expansion of CD8+CD57+ cells had been shown by flow cytometry in the patients chosen for sequencing. The instrument was an Illumina HiSeq 2000. Genomic DNA was used as template for profiling of TCR beta VDJ combinations and CDR3 sequences. Using fastp at Q25 and MiXCR, TCRdb reprocessed the public reads and kept productive beta chains. Each record represents a unique CDR3 protein, reported with the most common genes and DNA among its rows. Across this sample there are about 180,000 distinct CDR3 sequences, with 47% seen only once. Around 1.1% of the sample goes to the ten largest clones. Sequencing was performed on sorted CD4+, CD8+, or CD8+CD57+ T cells (not recorded which) from PBMCs. The receptors stem from a human donor with aplastic anemia.

The chain links TRBV24-1 to TRBJ2-3; D may correspond to TRBD1 or TRBD2 (6 bases each). Germline V gives CDR1 KGHDR, CDR2 SFDVKD. Trimming pared 3 bases from V and 2 bases from J, leaving 17 bases between. This CDR3 region has 17 residues. The CDR3 sequence is CATSDPGTTSFTDTQYF. CDR3 sequence (DNA): TGTGCCACCAGTGATCCCGGGACAACTAGCTTCACAGATACGCAGTATTTT.

This clonotype has ten or more counts. The V call is TRBV5-1, the J call TRBJ2-2; 7 bases match TRBD1. Germline CDR1 reads SGHRS; CDR2 reads YFSETQ. The CDR3 totals 15 residues. V shed 2 bases, J shed 4 bases, and the junction held 5 bases outside the gene matches. CDR3 sequence: CASSFDRVGTGELFF. CDR3 sequence (DNA): TGCGCCAGCAGCTTTGACAGGGTCGGCACCGGGGAGCTGTTTTTT.

The rearrangement links TRBV19 to TRBJ2-7; 10 bases align to TRBD2. Trimming at V came to 0 bases and at J to 2 bases, leaving 7 bases not matched to a gene. This CDR3 is built from 17 residues. CDR1 and CDR2 (germline): LNHDA, SQIVND (reference sequence). The CDR3 reads CASSIDPTSGATYEQYF. CDR3 DNA sequence: TGTGCCAGTAGTATAGACCCCACTAGCGGGGCGACCTACGAGCAGTACTTC.

Of note for this clonotype: A clone one base away is much larger, so this may be a read error. The CDR3 does not close with the conserved phenylalanine or tryptophan, likely indicating a read error. The V call is TRBV19, the J call TRBJ2-2; unclear D gene. Trimming cost V 3 bases and J 6 bases, with 8 bases left between them. This CDR3 has 13 amino acids. Germline V gene sequence: CDR1 LNHDA, CDR2 SQIVND (reference sequence). This CDR3 reads CASSISWPGELFL. Here the CDR3 DNA reads TGTGCCAGTAGTATTTCTTGGCCCGGGGAGCTGTTTCTT.

This clonotype was observed once. The conserved closing phenylalanine or tryptophan is absent in this CDR3, likely reflecting a read error. This chain joins TRBV6-1 and TRBJ2-5; D is possibly TRBD2 (6 bases). V lost 2 bases to trimming and J lost 5 bases, with 18 bases between them. Germline values: CDR1 MNHNS, CDR2 SASEGT. This CDR3 has 16 residues. CDR3 bases: TGTGCCAGCAGTGAATACCTGGCGCGGGCGGGGGAGACCCAGTACTCC. Protein: CASSEYLARAGETQYS.

The sample holds many counts of this clonotype. The chain uses TRBV24-1 and TRBJ1-2, with D possibly matching TRBD1 (5 bases). V lost 1 base, J lost 3 bases, and 17 bases lay in between. Germline V CDR1 and CDR2: KGHDR, SFDVKD. The CDR3 length is 17 residues. The CDR3 DNA reads as TGTGCCACCAGTGATTTCTCCGGGACCCAGAAGTACTATGGCTACACCTTC. Its translation: CATSDFSGTQKYYGYTF.

The sample holds many counts of this clonotype. This chain links TRBV5-4 with TRBJ1-1; 9 bases match TRBD1. V was pared by 3 bases and J by 10 bases, with 13 bases of the junction left unmatched. CDR1 SGHNT and CDR2 YYREEE come from the germline V gene (reference sequence). This CDR3 has 15 amino acids. The CDR3 DNA follows: TGTGCCAGCAGCTCGGGCGCGGACAGGGGTCGGGCAGCTTTCTTT. It specifies CASSSGADRGRAAFF.

This chain uses TRBV10-3 with TRBJ1-2; no firm D call. The V end lost 0 bases, the J end lost 0 bases, and 8 bases lay between the germline ends. Germline values: CDR1 ENHRY, CDR2 SYGVKD. CDR3 length: 15 residues. Here the CDR3 DNA reads TGTGCCATCAGTGAGTCGACGGGATCTAACTATGGCTACACCTTC. Translation: CAISESTGSNYGYTF.

Many counts were recorded for this clonotype. The J gene is TRBJ1-6, the V gene TRBV5-1; D call uncertain. Trimming removed 2 bases at V and 7 bases at J, with 4 bases between. This CDR3 has 12 amino acids. Germline V gene sequence: CDR1 SGHRS, CDR2 YFSETQ. DNA of the CDR3: TGCGCCAGCAGCTTAGGGAATTCACCCCTCCACTTT. It specifies CASSLGNSPLHF.

Remarks on this clonotype: Here the CDR3 omits its conserved ending phenylalanine or tryptophan, so a read error is the likely source. J is TRBJ2-7 and V is TRBV7-6, with D possibly TRBD1 on 5 matching bases. This CDR3 comprises 13 residues. Looked up from germline, CDR1 is SGHVS and CDR2 is FNYEAQ. Between the trimmed V and J ends, which lost 5 bases and 6 bases, there was a span of 14 bases. CDR3 bases: TGTGCCAGCAGCAGCGCTCAGGGCCCCGAGCAGTACCTC. Residues: CASSSAQGPEQYL.

This clonotype was detected many times. The rearrangement links TRBV15 to TRBJ2-3; 11 bases are a match to TRBD2. There are 16 residues in the CDR3. After removal of 5 bases from V and 2 bases from J, the junction contained 6 bases not matched to a gene. Germline V lookup: CDR1 LNHNV, CDR2 YYDKDF (reference sequence). The CDR3 loop reads CATSPRLAGFTDTQYF. As DNA, the CDR3 is TGTGCCACCAGCCCACGACTAGCGGGGTTCACAGATACGCAGTATTTT.

The chain carries TRBV5-4 and TRBJ2-1; D may be TRBD2 (6 bases). The CDR3 runs 16 residues. The germline gives CDR1 SGHNT, CDR2 YYREEE (reference sequence). Trimming cost V 3 bases and J 2 bases, with 15 bases left between them. The CDR3 loop reads CASSSAGTGAYNEQFF. The CDR3 bases are TGTGCCAGCAGCTCGGCCGGGACTGGAGCCTACAATGAGCAGTTCTTC.

This chain connects TRBV29-1 to TRBJ1-2; D unclear. V was trimmed by 2 bases and J by 4 bases, leaving 17 bases between them. CDR1 SQVTM and CDR2 ANQGSEA come from the germline V gene. CDR3 length: 15 residues. CDR3 in DNA: TGCAGCGTTGAACGGCCAGTCCTGACCTCCTATGGCTACACCTTC. Amino acid sequence: CSVERPVLTSYGYTF. The full variable domain, in which reference TRBV29-1 and TRBJ1-2 provide the parts outside the CDR3, is SAVISQKPSRDICQRGTSLTIQCQVDSQVTMMFWYRQQPGQSLTLIATANQGSEATYESGFVIDKFPISRPNLTFSTLTVSNMSPEDSSIYLCSVERPVLTSYGYTFGSGTRLTVV.

This clonotype was seen at least ten times. The rearrangement uses TRBV7-6 and TRBJ2-7; 7 bases are a match to TRBD1. Germline V gene data show CDR1 as SGHVS and CDR2 as FNYEAQ. The CDR3 consists of 15 residues. V was clipped by 6 bases and J by 0 bases; unmatched bases: 8. The CDR3 coding sequence is TGTGCCAGCAGTTCCGACAGGGCTAGCTCCTACGAGCAGTACTTC. It codes for CASSSDRASSYEQYF.

The chain links TRBV7-2 to TRBJ1-1; unclear D gene. Germline CDR1 SGHTA, CDR2 FQGNSA. CDR3 length: 12 amino acids. Trimming left V 3 bases short and J 5 bases short, with 7 bases between. In nucleotides, the CDR3 is TGTGCCAGCAGCTTTCGGAGGACTGAAGCTTTCTTT. Amino acids: CASSFRRTEAFF.

With regard to this clonotype: The CDR3 does not end in the conserved phenylalanine or tryptophan, so this is likely a read error. CDR3 residues: CASRAPGQGRANYGYTL. CDR3 bases: TGCGCCAGCAGGGCACCGGGACAGGGGAGAGCTAATTATGGCTACACCCTC. V and J are TRBV10-1 and TRBJ1-2, with TRBD1 identical over 10 bases. This CDR3 comprises 17 residues. From germline, CDR1 is WNHNN and CDR2 SYGVQD (reference sequence).

This clonotype was counted many times. V usage is TRBV29-1 and J usage is TRBJ1-2, with TRBD1 matching 10 bases. In germline, CDR1 is SQVTM, CDR2 ANQGSEA. V trimming: 3 bases; J trimming: 8 bases; junction bases outside the gene matches: 9. This CDR3 is built from 14 residues. The CDR3 spells CSVEFLGTGVGYTF. DNA of the CDR3: TGCAGCGTTGAGTTTCTGGGGACAGGGGTAGGCTACACCTTC. The variable domain in full, completed from reference TRBV29-1 and TRBJ1-2, reads SAVISQKPSRDICQRGTSLTIQCQVDSQVTMMFWYRQQPGQSLTLIATANQGSEATYESGFVIDKFPISRPNLTFSTLTVSNMSPEDSSIYLCSVEFLGTGVGYTFGSGTRLTVV.

This clonotype showed up many times. The chain combines TRBV7-2 with TRBJ2-2; D is uncertain. The CDR3 runs 13 residues. Trimming removed 1 base from V and 4 bases from J, with 4 bases in between. Germline V gene lookup returns CDR1 SGHTA and CDR2 FQGNSA. In DNA, the CDR3 is TGTGCCAGCAGCTTAGACAGCACCGGGGAGCTGTTTTTT. Its translation is CASSLDSTGELFF.

The J gene is TRBJ2-7, the V gene TRBV10-2, with no clear D. Trimming took 0 bases from V and 6 from J, leaving 6 bases between them. The CDR3 contains 12 residues. CDR1 WSHSY and CDR2 SAAADI come from the germline V gene. CDR3 DNA: TGCGCCAGCAGTGAGTCCGTCGGCGAGCAGTACTTC. Translation: CASSESVGEQYF.

In its sample, this clonotype was seen many times. V gene TRBV12-3 or TRBV12-4 combines with J gene TRBJ2-7; the D gene is possibly TRBD1 (6 bases). The CDR3 consists of 18 residues. Between the trimmed V and J ends, which lost 2 bases and 1 base, there was a span of 21 bases. The DNA of the CDR3 is TGTGCCAGCAGTTTAACGGGGTATGGACAGAAAGGTTCCTACGAGCAGTACTTC. Translated: CASSLTGYGQKGSYEQYF.

This clonotype was recorded a few times. At one end, the junction sequence differs from germline, possibly due to a read error. This chain uses TRBV11-1 with TRBJ2-4, with TRBD2 matching over 11 bases. This CDR3 is built from 19 residues. Germline V CDR1 and CDR2: SGHAT, FQDESV (reference sequence). In nucleotides, the CDR3 is TGTGCCAGCACCTTAGGGGCTAGCGGGGGGAAGACCTCAAAAAACATTCAGTACTTC. It is translated as CASTLGASGGKTSKNIQYF.

V and J are TRBV6-5 and TRBJ1-1, with 7 bases matching TRBD1. Germline loops: CDR1 MNHEY, CDR2 SVGAGI. The CDR3 consists of 17 residues. J was trimmed by 0 bases and V by 4 bases; bases with no gene match: 11. The CDR3: CASSSPHNRGVNTEAFF. Here the CDR3 DNA reads TGTGCCAGCAGTTCACCTCATAACAGGGGTGTGAACACTGAAGCTTTCTTT.

The rearrangement links TRBV25-1 to TRBJ1-3, with 8 nucleotides matching TRBD1. The CDR3 length is 15 residues. The V and J ends lost 2 bases and 4 bases, in that order; junction bases with no gene match: 4. Germline loops: CDR1 MGHDK, CDR2 SYGVNS. Here the CDR3 DNA reads TGTGCCAGCAGTGAACCCCGGACAGGGGGAAACACCATATATTTT. Translating gives CASSEPRTGGNTIYF. Combining the CDR3 with reference TRBV25-1 and TRBJ1-3 gives the whole variable domain EADIYQTPRYLVIGTGKKITLECSQTMGHDKMYWYQQDPGMELHLIHYSYGVNSTEKGDLSSESTVSRIRTEHFPLTLESARPSHTSQYLCASSEPRTGGNTIYFGEGSWLTVV.